The 3 T cell receptor beta chains below all came from one sample that was sequenced in a study of OX40 agonist ivuxolimab in advanced cancers. The data were produced by immunoSEQ multiplex PCR, yet TCRdb's version contains in-frame clones alone and is incomplete. This table holds 100,000 to 150,000 clones, 85% to 95% found once. Specimen: CD4+ or CD8+ T cells sorted from blood, collected in a trial of the OX40 agonist ivuxolimab. Receptors originate from an adult with an advanced solid tumor such as melanoma, head and neck, liver or kidney cancer.

The genes are TRBV6-6 and TRBJ1-6; 7 bases map to TRBD1. The CDR3 loop spans 15 amino acids. Germline CDR1 is MNHNY and CDR2 is SVGAGI (reference sequence). V shed 6 bases and J 9 bases; nucleotides not matched to a gene: 11. CDR3 sequence reads: CASRKYGDSSSPLHF. In DNA, the CDR3 is TGTGCCAGCAGAAAATACGGGGACAGTTCTTCACCCCTCCACTTT.

This chain joins TRBV11-3 and TRBJ2-3; D perhaps matches TRBD2 (6 bases). Trimming removed 5 bases at V and 12 bases at J, with 24 bases between. The CDR3 is made up of 15 amino acids. The V gene's germline CDR1 is SGHNT and CDR2 YENEEA. The CDR3 loop is CASSPGGTSDPRQYF. The CDR3 region has the DNA TGTGCCAGCAGCCCTGGGGGGACTTCCGATCCACGACAGTATTTT.

This chain links TRBV7-9 with TRBJ2-5, with TRBD1 identical over 7 bases. The CDR3 extends over 15 amino acids. Germline V gene data show CDR1 as SEHNR and CDR2 as FQNEAQ (reference sequence). V lost 5 bases to trimming and J lost 2 bases; unmatched junction nucleotides: 8. DNA of the CDR3: TGTGCCAGCAGCCACGGACAGGCCGATCAAGAGACCCAGTACTTC. It is translated as CASSHGQADQETQYF. The full variable domain, rest sourced from reference TRBV7-9 and TRBJ2-5, is DTGVSQNPRHKITKRGQNVTFRCDPISEHNRLYWYRQTLGQGPEFLTYFQNEAQLEKSRLLSDRFSAERPKGSFSTLEIQRTEQGDSAMYLCASSHGQADQETQYFGPGTRLLVL.